The rows below give T cell receptor beta chains drawn from one sample of a study of blood T cell repertoires in COVID-19. The protocol was immunoSEQ multiplex PCR, while the TCRdb copy is restricted to in-frame clones and leaves out a portion. The sample yields fewer than 300,000 clones, 80% to 95% seen once. The sample was PBMCs or T cells enriched from blood (not recorded which). The receptors come from a woman aged 25 to 45 who had recovered from COVID-19. Both conserved end residues are part of each CDR3. D genes are given only for firm matches.

J: TRBJ2-5; V: TRBV12-3/TRBV12-4; D: NA; CDR3: CASSSGGETQYF; DNA: TGTGCCAGCAGTTCCGGAGGAGAGACCCAGTACTTC
J: TRBJ1-4; V: TRBV9; D: TRBD1; CDR3: CASSIGQGRWQDEKLFF; DNA: TGTGCCAGCAGCATCGGACAGGGGAGATGGCAAGATGAAAAACTGTTTTTT
J: TRBJ2-2; V: TRBV6-5; D: TRBD1; CDR3: CASSFTGVSGELFF; DNA: TGTGCCAGCAGCTTCACAGGGGTCTCCGGGGAGCTGTTTTTT
J: TRBJ1-6; V: TRBV19; D: NA; CDR3: CASSIIPTGINSPLHF; DNA: TGTGCCAGTAGTATTATACCGACCGGGATAAATTCACCCCTCCACTTT
J: TRBJ2-7; V: TRBV28; D: TRBD1; CDR3: CASSSRQGENHEQYF; DNA: TGTGCCAGCAGTTCCCGACAGGGGGAAAATCACGAGCAGTACTTC
J: TRBJ1-5; V: TRBV11-2; D: NA; CDR3: CASSFGTGDQPQHF; DNA: TGTGCCAGCAGCTTCGGGACTGGAGATCAGCCCCAGCATTTT
J: TRBJ1-5; V: TRBV2; D: NA; CDR3: CASTWDSSNQPQHF; DNA: TGTGCCAGCACTTGGGACTCTAGCAATCAGCCCCAGCATTTT
J: TRBJ1-1; V: TRBV7-3; D: TRBD1; CDR3: CASSPTDRGGIGNTEAFF; DNA: TGTGCCAGCAGCCCAACGGACAGGGGAGGGATAGGGAACACTGAAGCTTTCTTT
J: TRBJ2-1; V: TRBV2; D: TRBD2; CDR3: CASSEFPSGASYNEQFF; DNA: TGTGCCAGCAGTGAGTTTCCCAGCGGGGCCTCCTACAATGAGCAGTTCTTC
J: TRBJ2-2; V: TRBV29-1; D: TRBD1; CDR3: CSVELGQGNFANTGELFF; DNA: TGCAGCGTTGAATTAGGACAGGGAAATTTCGCGAACACCGGGGAGCTGTTTTTT
J: TRBJ1-2; V: TRBV18; D: TRBD1; CDR3: CASSRIEGAPYGYTF; DNA: TGTGCCAGCTCACGAATAGAGGGGGCACCCTATGGCTACACCTTC
J: TRBJ2-3; V: TRBV5-8; D: TRBD2; CDR3: CASSSGLASDTQYF; DNA: TGTGCCAGCAGCTCGGGACTAGCATCAGATACGCAGTATTTT
J: TRBJ2-7; V: TRBV14; D: TRBD1; CDR3: CASSQEQGTNYEQYF; DNA: TGTGCCAGCAGCCAAGAACAGGGGACGAACTACGAGCAGTACTTC
J: TRBJ2-1; V: TRBV29-1; D: TRBD2; CDR3: CSGVLAGGYNEQFF; DNA: TGCAGCGGAGTTCTAGCGGGAGGTTACAATGAGCAGTTCTTC
J: TRBJ1-4; V: TRBV28; D: NA; CDR3: CASSLYSNQGLPVF; DNA: TGTGCCAGCAGTTTATATAGCAATCAGGGGCTACCAGTTTTT